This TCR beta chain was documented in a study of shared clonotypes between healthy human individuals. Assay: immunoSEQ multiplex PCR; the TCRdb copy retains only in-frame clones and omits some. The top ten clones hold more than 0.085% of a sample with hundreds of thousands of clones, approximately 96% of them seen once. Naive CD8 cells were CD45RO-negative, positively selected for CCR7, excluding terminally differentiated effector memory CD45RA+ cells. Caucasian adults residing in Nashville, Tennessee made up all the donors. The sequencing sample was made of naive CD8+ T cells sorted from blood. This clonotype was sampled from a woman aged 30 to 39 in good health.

The CDR3: CASSLDSGTVYNEQFF. CDR3 DNA: TGTGCCAGCAGCTTAGATTCGGGGACGGTATACAATGAGCAGTTCTTC. The V and J genes are TRBV11-3 and TRBJ2-1, with D perhaps matching TRBD1 or TRBD2 (5 bases each). The CDR3 runs 16 residues. Germline V gene data show CDR1 as SGHNT and CDR2 as YENEEA. V was cut by 0 bases and J by 4 bases, with 13 bases left in between.